This TCR beta chain is drawn from a study of blood T cells in healthy people across ages. Sample-barcoded 5' priming and a J-beta primer mix drove a second PCR of about 7 to 11 cycles. Each CDR3 protein gets one entry after TCRdb re-called the 5' RACE reads with MiXCR. The sample gives around 990,000 distinct CDR3 sequences, under 30% of which show up once; about 0.8% is in the top ten. This clonotype has more than one count but fewer than ten. In germline, CDR1 is KGHDR, CDR2 SFDVKD. The germline V and J ends were trimmed by 1 base and 8 bases, with 14 bases remaining between them. This CDR3 region has 15 residues. These data also formed part of another study, on T cells of mothers and their children.

The sequence came from a girl under 10 years old in good health. Sequencing was performed on blood. The chain links TRBV24-1 to TRBJ2-1; tentative D call: TRBD1 (7 bases). For the CDR3, the DNA is TGTGCCACCAGTGATTTAATCAGGGGGGACGATGAGCAGTTCTTC. Its translation is CATSDLIRGDDEQFF.